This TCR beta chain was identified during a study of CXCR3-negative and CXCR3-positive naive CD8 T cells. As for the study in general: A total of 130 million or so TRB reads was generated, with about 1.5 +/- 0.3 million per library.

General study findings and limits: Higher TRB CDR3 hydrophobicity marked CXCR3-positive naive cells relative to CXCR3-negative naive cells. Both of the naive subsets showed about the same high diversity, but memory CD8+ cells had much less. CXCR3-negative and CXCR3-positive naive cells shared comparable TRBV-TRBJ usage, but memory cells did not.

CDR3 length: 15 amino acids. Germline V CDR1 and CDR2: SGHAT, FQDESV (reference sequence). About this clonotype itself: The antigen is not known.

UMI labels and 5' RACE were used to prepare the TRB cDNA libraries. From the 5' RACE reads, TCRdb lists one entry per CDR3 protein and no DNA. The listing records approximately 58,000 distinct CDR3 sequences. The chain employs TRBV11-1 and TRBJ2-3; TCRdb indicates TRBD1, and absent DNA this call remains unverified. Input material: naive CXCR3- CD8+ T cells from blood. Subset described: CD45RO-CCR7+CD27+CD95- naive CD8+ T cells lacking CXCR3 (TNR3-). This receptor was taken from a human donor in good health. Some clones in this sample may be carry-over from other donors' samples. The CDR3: CASSPIPPWGDTQYF.